Listed below are T cell receptor beta chains from one sample, sequenced in a study of regulatory T cells in long-lasting Graves disease. TCRdb called the multiplex PCR reads again in MiXCR, with one record for every CDR3 protein. Of fewer than 450,000 distinct CDR3 sequences in the sample, 20% to 30% are singletons; the top ten hold about 27%. The sample here was peripheral blood mononuclear cells (PBMCs), taken when the disease was refractory, from a patient treated with antithyroid drugs. All receptors come from a female donor with Graves disease. Each CDR3 is given with its conserved first and last residue. Each record gives: J gene, CDR3 length, V gene, CDR3 protein.

>TRBJ1-2|15|TRBV12-3/TRBV12-4
CASSNDRLLNYGYTF
>TRBJ1-5|13|TRBV30
CAWSTGSEQPQHF
>TRBJ2-5|14|TRBV19
CASSTVAGEETQYF
>TRBJ2-3|15|TRBV7-6
CASSRTRGPVDTQYF
>TRBJ2-7|14|TRBV7-3
CASSPYEGSYEQYF
>TRBJ1-1|13|TRBV2
CASSVEEVAEAFF
>TRBJ2-1|15|TRBV20-1
CSARVLAGSYNEQFF
>TRBJ2-1|12|TRBV6-1
CASSPTASEQFF
>TRBJ2-5|13|TRBV2
CASPAPGRETQYF
>TRBJ1-2|16|TRBV5-1
CASSLEPGGGLYGYTF
>TRBJ2-1|15|TRBV4-3
CASSHGTSGLNEQFF
>TRBJ2-5|13|TRBV29-1
CSVGQGGRKTQYF
>TRBJ1-2|16|TRBV4-1
CASSQEDLGPRYGYTF
>TRBJ2-6|18|TRBV7-8
CASSLVRQGALGANVLTF
>TRBJ2-5|15|TRBV30
CAWSGGASGRETQYF
>TRBJ2-7|13|TRBV28
CASRPTESYEQYF
>TRBJ2-2|14|TRBV14
CASSHRSNTGELFF
>TRBJ2-7|13|TRBV20-1
CSARVPQDYEQYF
>TRBJ2-7|15|TRBV20-1
CSARGGQKHSYEQYF
>TRBJ1-5|17|TRBV28
CASSLVEGAYSNQPQHF
>TRBJ2-7|15|TRBV5-1
CASSLEGNRVSELYF
>TRBJ2-3|15|TRBV20-1
CSARDSRGATDTQYF
>TRBJ2-5|17|TRBV19
CASSLRSGAGTQETQYF
>TRBJ2-6|17|TRBV7-2
CASSLEGRRGRANVLTF
>TRBJ1-1|9|TRBV29-1
CSVGQAAFF
>TRBJ1-6|14|TRBV27
CAGSLNRGNSPLHF
>TRBJ2-2|17|TRBV20-1
CSARDRLAGVGTGELFF
>TRBJ2-5|13|TRBV28
CASSSLGIKTQYF
>TRBJ1-5|15|TRBV19
CASSIGRTLGQPQHF